The TCR beta chain under discussion was sequenced for a study of response to subunit inactivated influenza vaccine. Whole-study results and caveats: With each seasonal influenza vaccination, the authors suggested, few new T cells are recruited.

This clonotype appeared a single time. Its antigen is as yet unknown. TCRdb called the RT-PCR reads again in MiXCR, with one record for every CDR3 protein. The sample consists of approximately 520,000 distinct CDR3 sequences, about 25% of them appearing once. CDR3 length: 16 amino acids. V lost 0 bases and J lost 4; bases outside the gene matches: 8. Germline V gene lookup returns CDR1 SGHRS and CDR2 YFSETQ. This receptor was taken from a man in his fifties or sixties who received an inactivated influenza vaccine. This sample comprised CD4+ T cells sorted from PBMCs, obtained approximately 5 days after vaccination. The gene calls are TRBV5-1 and TRBJ2-3; 7 bases map to TRBD2. The CDR3: CASSLAGGAVADTQYF. CDR3 coding DNA: TGCGCCAGCAGCTTGGCGGGGGGAGCAGTGGCAGATACGCAGTATTTT.